This paragraph covers one TCR beta chain sequence. The sample originates from a study of blood T cell repertoires in COVID-19. About the research overall: COVID-19 samples from acute and convalescent phases originated in the United States, Italy and Spain. PBMCs, B-cell-depleted T cells, or T cells provided the cDNA or gDNA that made up the material.

Germline V CDR1 and CDR2: LNHNV, YYDKDF (reference sequence). The CDR3 contains 18 residues. V lost 0 bases and J lost 7, with 21 bases in between. The authors' processing: Estimation of nucleated cell counts relied on the amplification of reference gene primers. The method was immunoSEQ multiplex PCR; TCRdb's version includes in-frame clones alone and lacks a portion of them. From that table come the V and J calls and clone size; the DNA was used to work out D and trimming. The sample has some 220,000 clones; less than 85% are singletons. V is TRBV15 and J is TRBJ1-4; D unresolved. The sample comprised peripheral blood. The receptor was isolated from a woman between 65 and 79 years old with acute or convalescent COVID-19. Here the CDR3 reads CATSRERIRGKMIEKLFF. The DNA for the CDR3 is TGTGCCACCAGCAGAGAACGAATCCGAGGGAAGATGATTGAAAAACTGTTTTTT. Complete variable domain (other parts from reference TRBV15 and TRBJ1-4): DAMVIQNPRYQVTQFGKPVTLSCSQTLNHNVMYWYQQKSSQAPKLLFHYYDKDFNNEADTPDNFQSRRPNTSFCFLDIRSPGLGDTAMYLCATSRERIRGKMIEKLFFGSGTQLSVL.